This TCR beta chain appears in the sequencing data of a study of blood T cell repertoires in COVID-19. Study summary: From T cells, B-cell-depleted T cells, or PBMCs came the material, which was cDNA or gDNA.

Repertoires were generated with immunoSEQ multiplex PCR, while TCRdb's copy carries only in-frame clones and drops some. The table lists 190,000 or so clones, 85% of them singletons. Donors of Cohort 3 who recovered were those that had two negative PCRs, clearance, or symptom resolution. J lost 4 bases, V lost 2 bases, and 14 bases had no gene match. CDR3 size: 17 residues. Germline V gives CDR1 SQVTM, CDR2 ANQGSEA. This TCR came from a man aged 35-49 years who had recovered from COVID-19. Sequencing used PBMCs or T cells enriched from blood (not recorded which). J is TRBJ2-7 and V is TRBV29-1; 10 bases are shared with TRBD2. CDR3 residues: CSVEPFGGRTSGYEQYF. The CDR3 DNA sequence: TGCAGCGTTGAACCGTTTGGGGGTAGGACTAGCGGATACGAGCAGTACTTC.